The clone carrying this T cell receptor beta chain was detected only once. Its antigen remains unknown. The sample is drawn from a study of breast tumors, draining lymph nodes, adjacent tissues. Study-level findings and limits: That most tumor T cells come from lymph nodes remained unproven. Luminal-like breast cancer showed significantly higher tumor–nontumor repertoire similarity than basal-like. Tumor TCR diversity was below lymph nodes but above nontumor tissue. Data fit most tumor T cells coming from lymph node, expanding in tumor.

A single record per CDR3 protein comes from TCRdb applying MiXCR to the multiplex PCR reads. Of roughly 70,000 distinct CDR3 sequences listed, approximately 40% are singletons. The CDR3 runs to 15 residues. Looked up from germline, CDR1 is SGHAT and CDR2 is FQNNGV. V lost 2 bases, J lost 7 bases, and 15 bases lay in between. This receptor was taken from a female donor with breast cancer. Some clones in this sample may be carry-over from other donors' samples. The chain carries TRBV11-2 and TRBJ2-1; D is uncertain. Input material: breast tumor tissue. The CDR3 bases are TGTGCCAGCAGCTTATGGGGTATGGGGTCTAATGAGCAGTTCTTC. Amino acids: CASSLWGMGSNEQFF. Variable domain in full (rest from reference TRBV11-2 and TRBJ2-1): EAGVAQSPRYKIIEKRQSVAFWCNPISGHATLYWYQQILGQGPKLLIQFQNNGVVDDSQLPKDRFSAERLKGVDSTLKIQPAKLEDSAVYLCASSLWGMGSNEQFFGPGTRLTVL.